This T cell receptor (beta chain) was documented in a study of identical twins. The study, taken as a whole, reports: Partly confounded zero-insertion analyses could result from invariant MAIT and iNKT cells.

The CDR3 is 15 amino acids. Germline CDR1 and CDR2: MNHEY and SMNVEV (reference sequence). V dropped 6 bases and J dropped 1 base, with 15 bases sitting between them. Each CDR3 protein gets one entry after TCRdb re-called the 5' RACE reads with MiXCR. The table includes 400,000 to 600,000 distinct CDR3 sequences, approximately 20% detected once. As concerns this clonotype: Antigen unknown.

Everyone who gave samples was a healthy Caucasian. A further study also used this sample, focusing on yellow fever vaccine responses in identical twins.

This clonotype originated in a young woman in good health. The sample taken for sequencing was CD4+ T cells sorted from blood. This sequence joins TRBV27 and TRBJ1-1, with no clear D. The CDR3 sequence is CASSRNWGSNTEAFF. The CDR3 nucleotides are TGTGCCAGCAGCCGAAACTGGGGTTCGAACACTGAAGCTTTCTTT.